This T cell receptor (beta chain) was sequenced during a study of control samples from healthy donors and cancer patients. The CDR3 runs to 13 residues. CDR1 MNHEY and CDR2 SMNVEV come from the germline V gene (reference sequence). V dropped 3 bases and J dropped 1 base, with 1 base sitting between them. Using immunoSEQ multiplex PCR, the repertoire was profiled, and TCRdb retains in-frame clones only, with some absent. The sample lists about 150,000 clones, over 90% occurring once. The receptor's source is a man aged 45 to 65 in good health. The chain employs TRBV27 and TRBJ2-6, with D unresolved. The sequenced sample consisted of blood. The DNA of the CDR3 is TGTGCCAGCAGTTTTTCTGGGGCCAACGTCCTGACTTTC. Its translation: CASSFSGANVLTF. Full variable domain (remainder filled in from reference TRBV27 and TRBJ2-6): EAQVTQNPRYLITVTGKKLTVTCSQNMNHEYMSWYRQDPGLGLRQIYYSMNVEVTDKGDVPEGYKVSRKEKRNFPLILESPSPNQTSLYFCASSFSGANVLTFGAGSRLTVL.